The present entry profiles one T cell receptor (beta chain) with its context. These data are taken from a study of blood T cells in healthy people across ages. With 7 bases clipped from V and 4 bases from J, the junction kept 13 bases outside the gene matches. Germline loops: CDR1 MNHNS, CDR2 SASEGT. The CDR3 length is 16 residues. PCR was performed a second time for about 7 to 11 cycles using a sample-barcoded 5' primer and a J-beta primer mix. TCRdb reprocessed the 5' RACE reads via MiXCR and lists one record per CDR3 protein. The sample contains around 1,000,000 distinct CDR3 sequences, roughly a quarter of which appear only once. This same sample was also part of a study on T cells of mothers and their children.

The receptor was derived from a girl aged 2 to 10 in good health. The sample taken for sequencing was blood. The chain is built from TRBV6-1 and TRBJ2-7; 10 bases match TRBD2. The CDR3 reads CASTNLAGVDGYEQYF. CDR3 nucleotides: TGTGCCAGCACCAATCTAGCGGGAGTGGATGGGTACGAGCAGTACTTC.